This is a list of T cell receptor beta chains from one sample in a study of CD8+ T cells in alopecia areata. Sequencing used immunoSEQ multiplex PCR; TCRdb keeps in-frame clones, though not all of them. This table holds fewer than 90,000 clones, roughly half found once. The sequencing input was NKG2D-high CD8+ T cells sorted from blood. All receptors derive from a human donor with alopecia areata. Each CDR3 is given with its conserved first and last residue. The order of the fields is CDR3 protein, V gene, J gene, D gene. The D gene is left open where the match is weak.

CSVNRPGLAGIFF	TRBV29-1	TRBJ2-1	TRBD2
CSLLLLDTNNEQFF	TRBV29-1	TRBJ2-1	NA
CAWAPGTNTGELFF	TRBV30	TRBJ2-2	NA
CSAPWGDEQFF	TRBV20-1	TRBJ2-1	NA
CASSFHRQETQYF	TRBV27	TRBJ2-5	NA
CASSPTSGSYEQYF	TRBV5-6	TRBJ2-7	TRBD2
CASSNQAGAYEQYF	TRBV5-4	TRBJ2-7	TRBD2
CASSKTITDTQYF	TRBV27	TRBJ2-3	NA
CAISDPDREQDTQYF	TRBV10-3	TRBJ2-3	TRBD1
CASGYSGTPYEQYF	TRBV27	TRBJ2-7	TRBD2
CASSFNRAYEQYF	TRBV27	TRBJ2-7	NA
CASSPAGGYGYTF	TRBV7-9	TRBJ1-2	TRBD1
CASSPGQHPTDTQYF	TRBV5-6	TRBJ2-3	NA
CASSLVGAGANVLTF	TRBV5-6	TRBJ2-6	NA
CASSLFGDSTYEQYF	TRBV27	TRBJ2-7	TRBD1
CASSLAAGGSFSKNIQYF	TRBV7-9	TRBJ2-4	TRBD2
CASSSAGGLNTEAFF	TRBV13	TRBJ1-1	NA
CASSLAGALYEQYF	TRBV6-6	TRBJ2-7	TRBD2
CASSQGVITDTQYF	TRBV14	TRBJ2-3	NA
CASSIRWASGGTDTQYF	TRBV19	TRBJ2-3	TRBD2
CASRWVGSTPFYEQYF	TRBV27	TRBJ2-7	NA
CASSRRNYGYTF	TRBV28	TRBJ1-2	NA
CASEYTDTQYF	TRBV30	TRBJ2-3	NA
CASSSGTSEGDIQYF	TRBV11-2	TRBJ2-4	TRBD2
CASSFAGGIYNEQFF	TRBV5-6	TRBJ2-1	TRBD2
CASSPRDWGINNEQFF	TRBV9	TRBJ2-1	NA
CASSLGPEQYF	TRBV7-9	TRBJ2-7	NA
CAWSSPASGVYNEQFF	TRBV30	TRBJ2-1	TRBD2
CASRDRYYSNQPQHF	TRBV2	TRBJ1-5	NA
CASSAADLQYF	TRBV11-2	TRBJ2-7	NA
CASSQAGVEQYF	TRBV4-1	TRBJ2-7	NA
CASSPTLAKNIQYF	TRBV6-1	TRBJ2-4	NA
CASSPLAGPYEQYF	TRBV28	TRBJ2-7	TRBD2
CASSQDVGPGQAYYEQYF	TRBV4-1	TRBJ2-7	TRBD1
CSVEQGGANYGYTF	TRBV29-1	TRBJ1-2	NA
CASSKDRPYEQYF	TRBV28	TRBJ2-7	TRBD1
CASSLGGWEQETQYF	TRBV11-2	TRBJ2-5	NA
CASSPGAGANVLTF	TRBV28	TRBJ2-6	NA
CASSLLSDSSYEQYF	TRBV7-2	TRBJ2-7	NA
CATHVRGQETQYF	TRBV15	TRBJ2-5	NA
CASSLESNYEQYF	TRBV5-4	TRBJ2-7	NA
CASSQDGGRDRDTYEQYF	TRBV4-1	TRBJ2-7	TRBD1
CASSLVEVHEQYF	TRBV28	TRBJ2-7	NA
CASSRSERETQYF	TRBV7-9	TRBJ2-5	NA
CASSLIADTQYF	TRBV5-1	TRBJ2-3	NA
CASAEGSEQFF	TRBV5-1	TRBJ2-1	NA
CASSQATDSYEQYF	TRBV4-1	TRBJ2-7	NA
CASRTSGRTYEQYF	TRBV28	TRBJ2-7	TRBD2
CASSYSNPHTEAFF	TRBV6-5	TRBJ1-1	NA
CSVRTARDYGYTF	TRBV29-1	TRBJ1-2	NA
CASDRSSYNEQFF	TRBV30	TRBJ2-1	NA
CASSLQGEQYF	TRBV5-6	TRBJ2-7	NA
CSVAWAGTYNEQFF	TRBV29-1	TRBJ2-1	NA
CATNEGVLYGYTF	TRBV11-2	TRBJ1-2	NA
CASLAGASNEQFF	TRBV27	TRBJ2-1	TRBD2